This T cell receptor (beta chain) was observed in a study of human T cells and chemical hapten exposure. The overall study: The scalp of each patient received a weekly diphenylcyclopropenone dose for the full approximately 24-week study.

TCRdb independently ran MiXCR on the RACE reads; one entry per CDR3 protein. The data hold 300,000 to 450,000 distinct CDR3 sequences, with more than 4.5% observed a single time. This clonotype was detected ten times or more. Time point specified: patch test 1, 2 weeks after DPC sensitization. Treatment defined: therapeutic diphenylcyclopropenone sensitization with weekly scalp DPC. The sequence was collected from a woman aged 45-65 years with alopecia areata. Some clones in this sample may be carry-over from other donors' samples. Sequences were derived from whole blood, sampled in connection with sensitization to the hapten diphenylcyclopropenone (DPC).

The CDR3 coding sequence is TGCAGCGTTGATCTGGGGACAGATACGCAGTATTTT. It translates to CSVDLGTDTQYF. The chain combines TRBV29-1 with TRBJ2-3; D unclear. The CDR3 runs 12 residues. With 3 bases removed from V and 3 bases from J, the gap between germline ends came to 7 bases. Germline V gene data show CDR1 as SQVTM and CDR2 as ANQGSEA.